Listed below are T cell receptor beta chains from one sample, sequenced in a study of monozygotic twins with cystic fibrosis. The assay was immunoSEQ multiplex PCR, and TCRdb's table has in-frame clones only and misses some. The sample includes 32,000 or so clones, 92% of them seen just once. Sequencing was carried out using blood. The source is a girl aged 2 to 9 with cystic fibrosis. Each CDR3 is given without its conserved first and last residue. A D gene is named only where the DNA matches it firmly.

V: TRBV10-3; J: TRBJ2-7; D: TRBD1; length: 12; CDR3: AISVDREAYEQY
V: TRBV5-6; J: TRBJ1-2; D: .; length: 11; CDR3: ASSPGLRYGYT
V: TRBV9; J: TRBJ2-1; D: TRBD1; length: 12; CDR3: ASSIRDRENEQF
V: TRBV14; J: TRBJ1-1; D: .; length: 12; CDR3: ASSPRAMNTEAF
V: TRBV5-1; J: TRBJ2-1; D: TRBD1; length: 13; CDR3: ASSLGDRDEEEQF
V: TRBV9; J: TRBJ2-7; D: .; length: 11; CDR3: ASSASSSYEQY
V: TRBV11-2; J: TRBJ2-5; D: .; length: 11; CDR3: ASSLAELETQY
V: TRBV6-5; J: TRBJ2-3; D: .; length: 14; CDR3: ASSYRGRGRTDTQY
V: TRBV5-5; J: TRBJ2-2; D: .; length: 15; CDR3: ASSLALERGNTGELF
V: TRBV30; J: TRBJ2-3; D: TRBD2; length: 10; CDR3: AWAPGGDTQY
V: TRBV20-1; J: TRBJ2-3; D: .; length: 9; CDR3: SAYTWDTQY